This T cell receptor (beta chain) appears in the sequencing data of a study of blood T cell repertoires in COVID-19. The CDR3 contains 17 residues. Germline loops: CDR1 SGHRS, CDR2 YFSETQ. V was clipped by 0 bases and J by 4 bases; unmatched bases: 5. Authors' processing steps: Amplification with reference gene primers provided the estimates of nucleated cell counts. Data came from immunoSEQ multiplex PCR; TCRdb stores just in-frame clones and leaves some out. V and J calls and clone size are copied from that table; D and trimming were computed from the DNA. The sample yields some 200,000 clones, roughly nine tenths seen once.

The sequenced sample was peripheral blood. J is TRBJ2-1 and V is TRBV5-1; 12 bases fit TRBD2. The origin of this receptor is a woman in her 70s with acute or convalescent COVID-19. The CDR3 nucleotides are TGCGCCAGCAGCTTGGTCCCGACTAGCGGGAGTTACAATGAGCAGTTCTTC. It is translated as CASSLVPTSGSYNEQFF.